Each of the 21 T cell receptor beta chains below was sequenced from the same sample in a study of blood T cells in healthy people across ages. Alongside a J-beta primer mix, a sample-barcoded 5' primer served in a second PCR lasting 7 to 11 cycles. TCRdb re-called the 5' RACE reads through MiXCR, storing one row per CDR3 protein. The data show some 890,000 distinct CDR3 sequences, almost 30% seen once. The data also belong to a second study, concerning T cells of mothers and their children.

Sequenced sample: blood. The origin of the receptors is a woman between 40 and 50 years old in good health.

This clonotype showed up just a few times. This chain links TRBV27 with TRBJ1-1, with no clear D. The V and J ends lost 2 bases and 4 bases respectively, with 8 bases between them. CDR1 and CDR2 (germline): MNHEY, SMNVEV (reference sequence). The CDR3 runs 13 residues. In nucleotides, the CDR3 is TGTGCCAGCAGTTTAGAGCTAAGCACTGAAGCTTTCTTT. Its protein is CASSLELSTEAFF.

This clonotype was detected ten times or more. V usage is TRBV12-3 or TRBV12-4 and J usage is TRBJ2-5; 7 bases fit TRBD2. CDR3 length: 13 amino acids. V gave up 4 bases and J gave up 4 bases; unmatched junction bases: 3. The CDR3 loop is CASSSREGETQYF. The CDR3 nucleotides are TGTGCCAGCAGTTCCAGGGAGGGAGAGACCCAGTACTTC.

This chain uses TRBV5-1 with TRBJ2-3; maybe TRBD1 (6 bases). From germline, CDR1 is SGHRS and CDR2 YFSETQ. CDR3 length: 15 amino acids. V dropped 3 bases and J dropped 2 bases, with 13 bases sitting between them. DNA of the CDR3: TGCGCCAGCAGCTCGTCAGGGGCCCCCACAGATACGCAGTATTTT. The encoded protein is CASSSSGAPTDTQYF.

Notes on this clonotype: Relative to the germline gene, one junction end is altered; a read error may explain this. CDR3 loop: CSVPSGRGQEIQYF. CDR3 DNA: TGCAGCGTCCCGAGCGGGAGGGGCCAGGAGATCCAGTACTTC. The chain couples TRBV29-1 to TRBJ2-5; 10 bases align to TRBD2. Germline CDR1 is SQVTM and CDR2 is ANQGSEA. The CDR3 consists of 14 residues.

The V call is TRBV5-1, the J call TRBJ1-6; D is uncertain. Deletions cut 0 bases from V and 3 bases from J, with 13 bases between. The CDR3 extends over 17 amino acids. Germline loops: CDR1 SGHRS, CDR2 YFSETQ. For the CDR3, the DNA is TGCGCCAGCAGCTTGGAAAGCACACGGTTCTATAATTCACCCCTCCACTTT. Translation: CASSLESTRFYNSPLHF. The variable domain in full, completed from reference TRBV5-1 and TRBJ1-6, reads KAGVTQTPRYLIKTRGQQVTLSCSPISGHRSVSWYQQTPGQGLQFLFEYFSETQRNKGNFPGRFSGRQFSNSRSEMNVSTLELGDSALYLCASSLESTRFYNSPLHFGNGTRLTVT.

V and J are TRBV6-5 and TRBJ1-6; unclear D gene. Germline CDR1 MNHEY, CDR2 SVGAGI. The CDR3 contains 16 residues. The V gene lost 6 bases and the J gene lost 0 bases, with 12 bases spanning the gap. The CDR3: CASSFSQASYNSPLHF. CDR3 DNA: TGTGCCAGCAGCTTTTCCCAGGCCTCCTATAATTCACCCCTCCACTTT.

At least ten counts were recorded for this clonotype. This chain links TRBV7-6 with TRBJ2-5, with TRBD1 as a possible D gene (5 bases). Germline V lookup: CDR1 SGHVS, CDR2 FNYEAQ. The CDR3 is 14 amino acids. The germline V and J ends were trimmed by 1 base and 7 bases, with 13 bases remaining between them. The CDR3 region has the DNA TGTGCCAGCAGCTTAGAAAAAGGGGTAGCGACCCAGTACTTC. It translates to CASSLEKGVATQYF.

This clonotype has more than one count but fewer than ten. The rearrangement joins TRBV4-1 to TRBJ2-5; possibly TRBD2 for D (6 bases). The CDR3 length is 15 residues. Germline-derived CDR1 and CDR2 are MGHRA and YSYEKL. V lost 4 bases and J lost 2, with 14 bases in between. CDR3 in DNA: TGCGCCAGCAGCCCTCCCGATAGCGGACAAGAGACCCAGTACTTC. Amino acid sequence: CASSPPDSGQETQYF.

There are a few counts of this clonotype. The J gene is TRBJ1-2, the V gene TRBV20-1, with D tentatively TRBD1 (5 bases). Trimming left V 0 bases short and J 4 bases short, with 24 bases between. The CDR3 has 18 residues. The germline CDR1 and CDR2 sequences are DFQATT and SNEGSKA (reference sequence). This chain's CDR3 is CSARDPTGGSRGSYGYTF. The CDR3 DNA is TGCAGTGCTAGAGATCCAACTGGTGGGTCTAGGGGCTCCTATGGCTACACCTTC.

This sequence joins TRBV3-1 and TRBJ2-3; D is unclear. Germline-derived CDR1 and CDR2 are LGHDT and YNNKEL (reference sequence). The CDR3 runs 15 residues. The ends were cut back, 6 bases at V and 2 bases at J, with 15 bases in the middle. DNA of the CDR3: TGTGCCAGCAGTCGCGGACGGCCATTCACAGATACGCAGTATTTT. Translation gives CASSRGRPFTDTQYF.

As for this clonotype: Being one base from a much bigger clone, this may be a read error. The chain has TRBV7-2 and TRBJ2-6; tentatively, D is TRBD2 (6 bases). This CDR3 is 17 amino acids long. Germline V gene sequence: CDR1 SGHTA, CDR2 FQGNSA. Here the CDR3 reads CASSLIGGGGWANVRTF. CDR3 in DNA: TGTGCCAGCAGCTTAATAGGTGGTGGGGGGTGGGCCAACGTCCGGACTTTC.

This rearrangement joins TRBV6-1 to TRBJ2-5, with a tentative D call TRBD2 (6 bases). The end of the DNA fits TRBJ2-7 better, so the J call may be wrong. The length of the CDR3 is 11 residues. Germline V gives CDR1 MNHNS, CDR2 SASEGT. CDR3: CASRLAPEQYF. The CDR3 DNA follows: TGTGCCAGCAGACTAGCTCCCGAGCAGTACTTC.

The chain is built from TRBV3-1 and TRBJ2-7, with a weak D call TRBD2 (5 bases). The V gene lost 0 bases and the J gene lost 0 bases, with 12 bases spanning the gap. The CDR3 has 16 amino acids. CDR1 and CDR2 (germline): LGHDT, YNNKEL (reference sequence). CDR3 amino acids: CASSQDYGVGSYEQYF. The CDR3, as DNA: TGTGCCAGCAGCCAAGATTACGGGGTTGGCTCCTACGAGCAGTACTTC.

The table lists this clonotype with a count of one. A much larger clone lies a single base off, so this may be a read error. The rearrangement joins TRBV4-1 to TRBJ1-2, with 7 bases that match TRBD1. Germline trimming cut 3 bases from V and 4 bases from J; bases unmatched to any gene: 5. Germline CDR1 MGHRA, CDR2 YSYEKL. The CDR3 covers 14 residues. Here the CDR3 DNA reads TGCGCCAGCAGCCAGGGACAGAGTGGCTATGGCTACACCTTC. Amino acid sequence: CASSQGQSGYGYTF.

This clonotype has a handful of counts. The V and J genes are TRBV7-6 and TRBJ2-7; D not resolved. The CDR3 is 16 amino acids. V shed 0 bases and J shed 5 bases, with 17 bases lying between them. Germline V gene sequence: CDR1 SGHVS, CDR2 FNYEAQ. CDR3 in amino acids: CASSLAHGPSGDEQYF. Written as DNA, the CDR3 is TGTGCCAGCAGCTTAGCGCACGGGCCCTCTGGGGACGAGCAGTACTTC.

This clonotype turned up a few times. The chain combines TRBV18 with TRBJ2-3; D is possibly TRBD2 (5 bases). This CDR3 contains 13 residues. With 6 bases removed from V and 2 bases from J, the gap between germline ends came to 9 bases. From germline, CDR1 is KGHSH and CDR2 LQKENI. CDR3 sequence: CASSGENTDTQYF. Written as DNA, the CDR3 is TGTGCCAGCTCTGGGGAGAACACAGATACGCAGTATTTT.

This clonotype showed up just a few times. The chain combines TRBV2 with TRBJ2-3; tentative D call: TRBD2 (5 bases). The V gene lost 7 bases and the J gene lost 7 bases, with 18 bases spanning the gap. The CDR3 runs to 14 residues. Germline values: CDR1 SNHLY, CDR2 FYNNEI. CDR3 DNA: TGTGCCAGCAAGGGAGTCCAGTCGCAAAATACGCAGTATTTT. It specifies CASKGVQSQNTQYF.

The chain recombines TRBV6-5 with TRBJ2-5; D ambiguous. The germline CDR1 and CDR2 sequences are MNHEY and SVGAGI. With 6 bases removed from V and 0 bases from J, the gap between germline ends came to 20 bases. The CDR3 length is 17 residues. CDR3 bases: TGTGCCAGCAGCAGACTCCGGGCCGCCATGTACCAAGAGACCCAGTACTTC. Protein product: CASSRLRAAMYQETQYF.

This clonotype came up a few times. The V call is TRBV12-3 or TRBV12-4, the J call TRBJ1-2; perhaps TRBD1 as D (5 bases). The CDR3 extends over 14 amino acids. V was shortened by 6 bases and J by 0 bases, with 11 bases between the two germline ends. DNA for the CDR3: TGTGCCAGCAGGCCCGAGACAGCTAACTATGGCTACACCTTC. Amino acid sequence: CASRPETANYGYTF.

This clonotype was seen at least ten times. V usage is TRBV20-1 and J usage is TRBJ1-2, with D maybe TRBD1 (6 bases). This CDR3 has 12 amino acids. Germline V CDR1 and CDR2: DFQATT, SNEGSKA (reference sequence). The V end lost 3 bases, the J end lost 9 bases, and 14 bases lay between the germline ends. The DNA of the CDR3 is TGCAGTGCTAGTTCCACAGGGTGGAGCTACACCTTC. It specifies CSASSTGWSYTF.

The chain employs TRBV10-3 and TRBJ2-7; no clear D gene. Between the trimmed V and J ends, which lost 4 bases and 2 bases, there was a span of 9 bases. The CDR3 has 13 residues. Germline V CDR1 and CDR2: ENHRY, SYGVKD. CDR3 sequence (DNA): TGTGCCATCAGTGGAAAAGGGACCTACGAGCAGTACTTC. Protein: CAISGKGTYEQYF.